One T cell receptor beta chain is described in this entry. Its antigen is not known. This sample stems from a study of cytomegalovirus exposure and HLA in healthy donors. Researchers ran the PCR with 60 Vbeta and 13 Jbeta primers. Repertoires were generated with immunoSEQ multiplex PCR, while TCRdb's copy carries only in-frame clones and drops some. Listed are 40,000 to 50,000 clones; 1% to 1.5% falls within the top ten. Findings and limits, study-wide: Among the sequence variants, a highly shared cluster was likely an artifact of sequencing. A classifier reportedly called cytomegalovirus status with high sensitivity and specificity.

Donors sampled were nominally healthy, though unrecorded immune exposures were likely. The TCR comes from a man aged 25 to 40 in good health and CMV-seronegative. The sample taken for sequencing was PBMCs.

The CDR3: CASSWIRQGKYEQYF. In DNA, the CDR3 is TGCGCCAGCAGCTGGATCAGACAGGGAAAATACGAGCAGTACTTC. The chain employs TRBV5-1 and TRBJ2-7; TRBD1 matches at 7 bases. Germline values: CDR1 SGHRS, CDR2 YFSETQ. The CDR3 is 15 residues long. V was pared by 3 bases and J by 4 bases, with 10 bases of the junction left unmatched.